This TCR beta chain was retrieved from a study of post-analysis software for immune sequencing data. Turning to the study itself: Progressive-relapsing, secondary progressive and relapsing-remitting multiple sclerosis were among the disease courses included.

This CDR3 has 15 residues. After removal of 3 bases from V and 4 bases from J, the junction contained 2 bases not matched to a gene. CDR1 and CDR2 from the germline V gene are LGHNA and YNFKEQ. TCR beta libraries were prepared from cDNA with unique molecular identifiers. Input of about 0.9 to 10 million T cells yielded approximately 500,000 cDNA molecules. Each CDR3 protein is one row after TCRdb ran MiXCR on the PCR reads. Counted here are approximately 570,000 distinct CDR3 sequences, 44% occurring once; the ten biggest clones make up under 2%. The study, taken as a whole, reports: Versus controls, multiple sclerosis patients showed significantly lower diversity (normalized Chao1). Compared with controls, patients had more of five or six TRBV segments, including TRBV5-6, TRBV5-1 and TRBV20-1.

About this clonotype itself: What it recognizes is unknown.

This receptor was obtained from a girl aged 10 to 17 with multiple sclerosis. The specimen was blood. The chain has TRBV4-2 and TRBJ2-2; 10 bases are shared with TRBD2. The CDR3 region is CASSHGLAATGELFF. The CDR3 DNA reads as TGTGCCAGCAGCCACGGACTAGCGGCCACCGGGGAGCTGTTTTTT.